A selection of T cell receptor beta chains follows, all from one sample in a study of blood T cell repertoires in COVID-19. Here immunoSEQ multiplex PCR was the method, and the copy in TCRdb shows in-frame clones only, minus some. The sample has 100,000 to 150,000 clones; around 85% are singletons. The source material was peripheral blood. Every receptor here comes from a woman of 80 years or more with acute or convalescent COVID-19. CDR3s include the opening cysteine and the closing phenylalanine or tryptophan. D genes are given only for firm matches. The size entry is marked missing in some rows and otherwise reads once, few, many or a size class.

J gene | clone size | D gene | V gene | CDR3 length | CDR3 protein | CDR3 DNA
TRBJ2-2 | NA | TRBD2 | TRBV6-1 | 17 | CASSEGGLAGVTGELFF | TGTGCCAGCAGTGAAGGGGGTCTAGCGGGCGTCACCGGGGAGCTGTTTTTT
TRBJ2-7 | NA | TRBD2 | TRBV10-2 | 16 | CASSPSREASSYEQYF | TGCGCCAGCAGTCCATCCCGGGAGGCGAGCTCCTACGAGCAGTACTTC
TRBJ2-7 | NA | NA | TRBV6-5 | 12 | CASGRGSYEQYF | TGTGCCAGCGGGCGGGGATCCTACGAGCAGTACTTC
TRBJ2-3 | once | TRBD2 | TRBV9 | 15 | CASSGRGLAGDTQYF | TGTGCCAGCAGCGGCCGTGGACTAGCGGGAGATACGCAGTATTTT
TRBJ2-1 | NA | TRBD1 | TRBV6-1 | 17 | CASSEVYAGQGLNEQFF | TGTGCCAGCAGTGAAGTGTATGCGGGACAGGGGTTAAATGAGCAGTTCTTC
TRBJ2-7 | few | NA | TRBV5-1 | 14 | CASSSGQFSYEQYF | TGCGCCAGCAGCTCAGGACAGTTCTCCTACGAGCAGTACTTC
TRBJ1-5 | NA | TRBD1 | TRBV5-6 | 14 | CASSLQGSGQPQHF | TGTGCCAGCAGCTTACAGGGGTCGGGACAGCCCCAGCATTTT
TRBJ2-7 | NA | NA | TRBV5-5 | 16 | CASSPSGTQTSYEQYF | TGTGCCAGCAGCCCGAGCGGTACACAGACGTCCTACGAGCAGTACTTC
TRBJ1-2 | few | TRBD1 | TRBV2 | 15 | CASTSKTGGVYGYTF | TGTGCCAGCACCTCTAAAACAGGGGGTGTCTATGGCTACACCTTC
TRBJ2-1 | NA | TRBD2 | TRBV6-5 | 16 | CASSYSRAGGDNEQFF | TGTGCCAGCAGTTACTCTCGAGCGGGAGGGGACAATGAGCAGTTCTTC
TRBJ2-1 | NA | TRBD1 | TRBV9 | 16 | CASSVLDRGPYNEQFF | TGTGCCAGCAGCGTACTGGACAGGGGGCCTTACAATGAGCAGTTCTTC
TRBJ2-1 | NA | TRBD2 | TRBV11-2 | 16 | CASSLESSGSYNEQFF | TGTGCCAGCAGCTTAGAGTCTAGCGGGAGTTACAATGAGCAGTTCTTC
TRBJ2-2 | NA | TRBD1 | TRBV9 | 19 | CASSVADGDREHHTGELFF | TGTGCCAGCAGCGTAGCGGATGGGGACAGGGAACACCACACCGGGGAGCTGTTTTTT
TRBJ2-7 | NA | TRBD1 | TRBV5-5 | 13 | CASSLQGTYEQYF | TGTGCCAGCAGCTTACAGGGGACCTACGAGCAGTACTTC
TRBJ2-7 | NA | NA | TRBV27 | 12 | CASSLGGPEQYF | TGTGCCAGCAGTTTAGGGGGCCCCGAGCAGTACTTC
TRBJ1-1 | NA | TRBD1 | TRBV6-5 | 12 | CASRGQLWEAFF | TGTGCCAGCAGGGGACAGCTGTGGGAAGCTTTCTTT
TRBJ1-1 | NA | NA | TRBV7-2 | 14 | CASSFPGVYSEAFF | TGTGCCAGCAGTTTTCCAGGGGTTTACTCTGAAGCTTTCTTT
TRBJ2-3 | NA | NA | TRBV11-2 | 14 | CASSLSYSTDTQYF | TGTGCCAGCAGCTTGTCCTATTCCACAGATACGCAGTATTTT
TRBJ2-3 | NA | TRBD2 | TRBV2 | 16 | CASSVTSGGLRDTQYF | TGTGCCAGCAGTGTTACTAGCGGGGGGCTCCGGGATACGCAGTATTTT
TRBJ1-6 | NA | TRBD1 | TRBV3-1/TRBV3-2 | 19 | CASSRRTGVASSYNSPLHF | TGTGCCAGCAGCCGTAGGACAGGCGTTGCGAGCTCCTATAATTCACCCCTCCACTTT
TRBJ2-7 | NA | TRBD1 | TRBV30 | 15 | CAWSNRGRPFYEQYF | TGTGCCTGGAGTAACAGGGGACGACCCTTCTACGAGCAGTACTTC
TRBJ1-5 | NA | NA | TRBV19 | 14 | CASSMDISNQPQHF | TGTGCCAGTAGTATGGACATTAGCAATCAGCCCCAGCATTTT